This entry concerns a single T cell receptor beta chain. Gene names denote mouse genes. From the germline J gene comes the end of the CDR3, since the read stops 1 residue before it. These data originate in a study of tissue T cells after allogeneic stem cell transplantation. Trimming cost V 3 bases and J 7 bases, with 7 bases left between them. Germline CDR1 reads SNHLY; CDR2 reads FYNGKV (reference sequence). The CDR3 is 13 residues long. Time point defined: mouse harvest day 7 after allogeneic transplant. Mouse grafts combined 10^7 T-cell-depleted bone marrow cells with 10^6 splenic CD5+ T cells. This mouse GVHD model was MHC-mismatched B6 to BALB/c, profiled day 7 or 14. The method was immunoSEQ multiplex PCR; TCRdb's version includes in-frame clones alone and lacks a portion of them. The sample lists some 6,600 clones; roughly half were seen once.

This TCR was recovered from a female BALB/c mouse given C57BL/6 T cells with graft-versus-host disease after an allogeneic hematopoietic cell transplant. Sample: lymph node tissue. This chain links TRBV3 with TRBJ1-6; a possible D gene is TRBD1 (6 bases). TRBJ1-6 is known as an ORF, though its function is uncertain. This CDR3 is CASSFTGNSPLYF. CDR3 bases read: TGTGCCAGCAGCTTCACAGGGAATTCGCCCCTCTAC.